These 17 T cell receptor beta chains were all obtained from the same sample, sequenced in a study of blood T cell repertoires in COVID-19 (TCRdb year 2020). The library was built by means of the immunoSEQ multiplex PCR assay. The immuneACCESS repertoire file appears here via TCRdb, limited to in-frame rearrangements. These files lack a portion of the clones; in checked studies, under half of the deficit traces to unresolved V genes, and the cause of the others is not known. This sample comprises 100,000 to 150,000 clones, around 88% of them detected only once. The ten biggest clones cover around 20% of the sample. The sequenced material came from peripheral blood. All receptors come from a man over 45 with active or convalescent COVID-19.

The chain is built from TRBV7-6 and TRBJ1-4; the D gene is possibly TRBD1 (5 bases). The CDR3 spans 16 residues. Germline V gene sequence: CDR1 SGHVS, CDR2 FNYEAQ. V was shortened by 1 base and J by 7 bases, with 16 bases between the two germline ends. The CDR3 bases are TGTGCCAGCAGCTTAGGAGTATACGGTCAGGGTGAAAAACTGTTTTTT. Translation: CASSLGVYGQGEKLFF. The entire variable domain, with the rest obtained from reference TRBV7-6 and TRBJ1-4, is as follows: GAGVSQSPRYKVTKRGQDVALRCDPISGHVSLYWYRQALGQGPEFLTYFNYEAQQDKSGLPNDRFSAERPEGSISTLTIQRTEQRDSAMYRCASSLGVYGQGEKLFFGSGTQLSVL.

This rearrangement joins TRBV10-3 to TRBJ1-1, with 7 bases lining up with TRBD1. The CDR3 covers 16 residues. J lost 1 base, V lost 9 bases, and 14 bases had no gene match. Germline CDR1 ENHRY, CDR2 SYGVKD. The DNA for the CDR3 is TGTGCCATTCAGGTGGCCGAACAGGGGACGAACACTGAAGCTTTCTTT. Translating it yields CAIQVAEQGTNTEAFF.

This CDR3 is CSVVRQGVGGYTF. The CDR3 region has the DNA TGCAGCGTTGTTAGGCAGGGGGTCGGTGGCTACACCTTC. This chain connects TRBV29-1 to TRBJ1-2; TRBD1 matches at 7 bases. CDR3 length: 13 amino acids. From germline, CDR1 is SQVTM and CDR2 ANQGSEA. V lost 4 bases, J lost 7 bases, and 9 bases stayed unmatched.

The chain carries TRBV5-4 and TRBJ2-7; 8 bases match TRBD2. The CDR3 contains 13 residues. Germline V gene sequence: CDR1 SGHNT, CDR2 YYREEE (reference sequence). V shed 3 bases, J shed 4 bases, and the junction held 3 bases outside the gene matches. CDR3 loop: CASSSTSGYEQYF. The CDR3 region has the DNA TGTGCCAGCAGCTCAACTAGCGGTTACGAGCAGTACTTC.

The chain uses TRBV5-8 and TRBJ2-7; the D is unclear. Trimming pared 4 bases from V and 2 bases from J, leaving 7 bases between. The germline V gene encodes CDR1 SGHTS and CDR2 YDEGEE. The CDR3 consists of 12 residues. The CDR3 DNA follows: TGTGCCAGCAGCAGAGTTACCTACGAGCAGTACTTC. Translating gives CASSRVTYEQYF.

The chain has TRBV2 and TRBJ2-3; D may be TRBD2 (5 bases). Per germline, CDR1 SNHLY and CDR2 FYNNEI. CDR3 length: 12 residues. Trimming left V 1 base short and J 14 bases short, with 13 bases between. CDR3 bases: TGTGCCAGCAGTGAAGGTGGGAGACCCTTGTATTTT. Encoded protein: CASSEGGRPLYF. The complete variable domain, with remaining parts taken from reference TRBV2 and TRBJ2-3, reads EPEVTQTPSHQVTQMGQEVILRCVPISNHLYFYWYRQILGQKVEFLVSFYNNEISEKSEIFDDQFSVERPDGSNFTLKIRSTKLEDSAMYFCASSEGGRPLYFGPGTRLTVL.

V and J are TRBV30 and TRBJ2-5, with D maybe TRBD1 (8 bases). The CDR3 spans 15 residues. The germline CDR1 and CDR2 sequences are GTSNPN and SVGIG (reference sequence). The V and J ends lost 2 bases and 4 bases respectively, with 17 bases between them. In DNA, the CDR3 is TGTGCCTGGAGTTATGGCACAGGGGGGGTAGAGACCCAGTACTTC. It codes for CAWSYGTGGVETQYF.

The chain carries TRBV7-2 and TRBJ2-5; D possibly corresponds to TRBD2 (6 bases). Trimming took 5 bases from V and 4 from J, leaving 14 bases between them. The CDR3 extends over 14 amino acids. Germline CDR1 and CDR2: SGHTA and FQGNSA. The CDR3 reads CASSPGTHRETQYF. CDR3 nucleotide sequence: TGTGCCAGCAGCCCTGGGACTCACCGAGAGACCCAGTACTTC.

The chain recombines TRBV4-3 with TRBJ1-5, with 7 bases matching TRBD1. Germline-derived CDR1 and CDR2 are LGHNA and YSLEER. Trimming cost V 1 base and J 2 bases; bases outside gene matches: 5. There are 16 residues in the CDR3. The CDR3 DNA sequence: TGCGCCAGCAGCCAAGTCTTCGGGACAGGCAATCAGCCCCAGCATTTT. It is translated as CASSQVFGTGNQPQHF.

The V and J genes are TRBV10-3 and TRBJ1-1; D possibly corresponds to TRBD1 (6 bases). The germline CDR1 and CDR2 sequences are ENHRY and SYGVKD. V lost 3 bases and J 0 bases, leaving 14 bases between the germline ends. The CDR3 covers 16 residues. The CDR3 sequence is CAISDEGGTVNTEAFF. The CDR3 region has the DNA TGTGCCATCAGTGATGAGGGGGGGACGGTGAACACTGAAGCTTTCTTT.

The V gene is TRBV5-4, the J gene TRBJ2-7; TRBD2 aligns across 13 bases. V was pared by 4 bases and J by 5 bases, with 9 bases of the junction left unmatched. The CDR3 totals 16 residues. CDR1 and CDR2 (germline): SGHNT, YYREEE (reference sequence). The CDR3 region is CASSPKGTSGTNEQYF. CDR3 coding DNA: TGTGCCAGCAGCCCGAAAGGGACTAGCGGGACCAACGAGCAGTACTTC.

The gene calls are TRBV11-2 and TRBJ2-5; 11 bases line up with TRBD2. The CDR3 is made up of 16 amino acids. Germline V gene lookup returns CDR1 SGHAT and CDR2 FQNNGV. J gave up 5 bases and V 0 bases, and 5 bases lay outside the gene matches. CDR3: CASSLEAGLAVETQYF. CDR3 nucleotide sequence: TGTGCCAGCAGCTTAGAGGCGGGACTAGCGGTGGAGACCCAGTACTTC.

The rearrangement joins TRBV3-1 (or the pseudogene TRBV3-2) to TRBJ2-7, with 9 bases matching TRBD1. Per germline, CDR1 LGHDT and CDR2 YNNKEL (reference sequence). The CDR3 length is 12 residues. J was trimmed by 6 bases and V by 6 bases; bases with no gene match: 3. The CDR3 protein is CASRRQGGEQYF. In DNA form, the CDR3 reads TGTGCCAGCAGGAGACAGGGGGGCGAGCAGTACTTC.

The chain has TRBV5-1 and TRBJ2-1, with a weak D call TRBD1 (6 bases). Germline-derived CDR1 and CDR2 are SGHRS and YFSETQ. CDR3 size: 14 residues. The ends were cut back, 4 bases at V and 5 bases at J, with 13 bases in the middle. CDR3 DNA: TGCGCCAGCAGCCAAAACAGGGTTGACAATGAGCAGTTCTTC. As protein: CASSQNRVDNEQFF. Full variable domain (missing parts from reference TRBV5-1 and TRBJ2-1): KAGVTQTPRYLIKTRGQQVTLSCSPISGHRSVSWYQQTPGQGLQFLFEYFSETQRNKGNFPGRFSGRQFSNSRSEMNVSTLELGDSALYLCASSQNRVDNEQFFGPGTRLTVL.

CDR3 in amino acids: CASSRGVIGAGSSYNEQFF. DNA for the CDR3: TGTGCCAGCAGCCGTGGAGTAATAGGGGCTGGAAGCTCCTACAATGAGCAGTTCTTC. The V gene is TRBV5-8, the J gene TRBJ2-1, with D maybe TRBD1 (5 bases). Trimming took off 4 bases at V and 0 bases at J, with 23 bases between the two ends. Germline CDR1 is SGHTS and CDR2 is YDEGEE. The CDR3 spans 19 residues.

V usage is TRBV9 and J usage is TRBJ2-7; D possibly corresponds to TRBD2 (6 bases). The CDR3 runs 13 residues. Germline values: CDR1 SGDLS, CDR2 YYNGEE. V was pared by 3 bases and J by 3 bases, with 10 bases between. As DNA, the CDR3 is TGTGCCAGCAGCGCCCCCGGGGGCTACGAGCAGTACTTC. Translation: CASSAPGGYEQYF.

This clone was seen only a few times. V gene TRBV28 combines with J gene TRBJ1-5; D may be TRBD1 (5 bases). Per the germline V gene, CDR1 is MDHEN and CDR2 is SYDVKM. The V gene lost 7 bases and the J gene lost 1 base, with 11 bases spanning the gap. CDR3 length equals 14 residues. The DNA of the CDR3 is TGTGCCAGCACTACAGGTATGAGCAATCAGCCCCAGCATTTT. It translates to CASTTGMSNQPQHF.